The sequence of this T cell receptor (beta chain) was determined in a study of blood T cells in healthy people across ages. Turning to this clonotype: Antigen: not known.

Alongside a J-beta primer mix, a sample-barcoded 5' primer served in a second PCR lasting about 7 to 12 cycles. TCRdb reanalysed the 5' RACE reads using MiXCR and keeps one entry per CDR3 protein. The table lists 800,000 to 950,000 distinct CDR3 sequences, 29% of them singletons, with 10% in the top ten. Germline V gene lookup returns CDR1 MNHNY and CDR2 SVGAGI (reference sequence). Trimming removed 4 bases at V and 7 bases at J, with 14 bases between. This CDR3 is 13 amino acids long. General study findings and limits: Conclusively comparing naive with antigen-experienced cells was impossible with unsorted PBMCs.

These same records also appear under a second study, on T cells of mothers and their children. That report adds: Samples came from a few healthy Caucasian mothers and their six children. Each mother gave over 8.5 million TCR beta CDR3 reads; each child, roughly 3.1 million. The authors detected no persistent microchimeric T cell clones.

The receptor's source is a woman aged 40 to 55 in good health. Sequencing was carried out using blood. The J gene is TRBJ2-7, the V gene TRBV6-6; D possibly uses TRBD1 or TRBD2 (5 bases each). The CDR3 here is CASSFESWGEQYF. In DNA form, the CDR3 reads TGTGCCAGCAGTTTCGAGTCTTGGGGGGAGCAGTACTTC.